These T cell receptor beta chains were read from a single sample in a study of PD-1 and CTLA-4 blockade in melanoma. The repertoire was sequenced with immunoSEQ multiplex PCR; TCRdb's copy has only in-frame clones and lacks some. In the table there are 20,000 or so clones, approximately 88% of which are singletons. Sequenced material: CD8+ T cells from peripheral blood, taken before anti-PD-1 treatment. All receptors derive from a human donor with melanoma. Both conserved end residues are part of each CDR3. D genes are given only for firm matches. Clone size is shown for a subset of rows, as once, few, many or a class of expanded clone.

cdr3_nt cdr3_aa j_call v_call clone_size d_call
TGTGCCAGCAGCTTGGGTAGGGACGGTGAAAAACTGTTTTTT CASSLGRDGEKLFF TRBJ1-4 TRBV5-5 - -
TGTGCCAGCAGCGTGTCGGATGGCACTGAAGCTTTCTTT CASSVSDGTEAFF TRBJ1-1 TRBV9 once -
TGTGCCAGCAGTGAACATACAGGCCCGCTTAGGGGACCCCTCCACTTT CASSEHTGPLRGPLHF TRBJ1-6 TRBV6-1 - -
TGTGCCAGTAGTATAGGGGACAGATTCAATCAGCCCCAGCATTTT CASSIGDRFNQPQHF TRBJ1-5 TRBV19 - TRBD1
TGTGCCAGCAGTCTTTGGACGGATCCCTACGAGCAGTACTTC CASSLWTDPYEQYF TRBJ2-7 TRBV5-6 - -
TGTGCCAGCAGCAAAGCTCCTAGCGGTGTTTCCTACAATGAGCAGTTCTTC CASSKAPSGVSYNEQFF TRBJ2-1 TRBV21-1 - -
TGTGCCAGCAGCCAGGGGGGGGACAGGATTTATTATGGCTACACCTTC CASSQGGDRIYYGYTF TRBJ1-2 TRBV3-1/TRBV3-2 - TRBD1
TGTGCCAGCAGTTTATTACCAGCAGGGGCCCCTGGAAACACCATATATTTT CASSLLPAGAPGNTIYF TRBJ1-3 TRBV27 once -
TGTGCCAGTAGTTCGGAGGGGATCGATTCACCCCTCCACTTT CASSSEGIDSPLHF TRBJ1-6 TRBV19 - -
TGTGCCAGCAGTTATGGAGATACGCAGTATTTT CASSYGDTQYF TRBJ2-3 TRBV6-5 - -
TGTGCCAGCAGCTTGTTGACCGGACTGATGGACACTGAAGCTTTCTTT CASSLLTGLMDTEAFF TRBJ1-1 TRBV5-6 - -
TGCAGCGGAATACCACGGGAGGGACAAGAGACCCAGTACTTC CSGIPREGQETQYF TRBJ2-5 TRBV29-1 - TRBD2
TGTGCCACCAGCAAGGGGGACGAAAGCAATCAGCCCCAGCATTTT CATSKGDESNQPQHF TRBJ1-5 TRBV15 - -
TGTGCCAGCAGTCCCGGGACCTCGGGGCCTAATTCACCCCTCCACTTT CASSPGTSGPNSPLHF TRBJ1-6 TRBV6-6 - -
TGTGCCAGCAGGTTCGGGACAGCTAATGAAAAACTGTTTTTT CASRFGTANEKLFF TRBJ1-4 TRBV28 - TRBD1
TGTGCCACCACATATAGCGGGGGGGGCACAGATACGCAGTATTTT CATTYSGGGTDTQYF TRBJ2-3 TRBV11-2 - TRBD2